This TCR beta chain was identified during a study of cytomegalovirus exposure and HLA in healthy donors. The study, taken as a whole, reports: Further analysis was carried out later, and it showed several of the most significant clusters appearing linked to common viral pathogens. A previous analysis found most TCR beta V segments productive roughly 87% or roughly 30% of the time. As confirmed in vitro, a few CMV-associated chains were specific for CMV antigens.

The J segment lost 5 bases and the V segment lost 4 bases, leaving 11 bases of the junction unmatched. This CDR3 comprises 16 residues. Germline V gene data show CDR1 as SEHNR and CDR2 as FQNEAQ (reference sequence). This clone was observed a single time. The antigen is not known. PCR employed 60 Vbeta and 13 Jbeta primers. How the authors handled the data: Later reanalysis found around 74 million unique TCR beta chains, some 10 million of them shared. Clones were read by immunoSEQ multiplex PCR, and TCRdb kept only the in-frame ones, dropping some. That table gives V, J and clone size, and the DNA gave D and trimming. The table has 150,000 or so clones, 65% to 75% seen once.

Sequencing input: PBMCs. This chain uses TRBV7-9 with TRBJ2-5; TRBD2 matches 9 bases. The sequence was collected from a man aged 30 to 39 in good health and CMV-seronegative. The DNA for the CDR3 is TGTGCCAGCAGCTCCCCCACGGAGCGGGGGGTTGAGACCCAGTACTTC. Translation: CASSSPTERGVETQYF.